Here is one T cell receptor (beta chain) with its context. The V gene's germline CDR1 is SGDLS and CDR2 YYNGEE. There are 15 residues in the CDR3. After removal of 0 bases from V and 7 bases from J, the junction contained 5 bases not matched to a gene. Then a second PCR, running roughly 6 to 12 cycles, was carried out with a sample-barcoded 5' primer and a J-beta primer mix. TCRdb called the 5' RACE reads again in MiXCR, with one record for every CDR3 protein. The sample lists over 1,500,000 distinct CDR3 sequences; 30% to 40% were seen once. The data were taken from a study of blood T cells in healthy people across ages.

The sequenced material came from blood. This TCR was recovered from a human donor in good health. The chain joins TRBV9 to TRBJ2-1; 9 bases are shared with TRBD2. The chain's CDR3 is CASSVARGGMNEQFF. The CDR3 DNA sequence: TGTGCCAGCAGCGTAGCGCGGGGGGGCATGAATGAGCAGTTCTTC.